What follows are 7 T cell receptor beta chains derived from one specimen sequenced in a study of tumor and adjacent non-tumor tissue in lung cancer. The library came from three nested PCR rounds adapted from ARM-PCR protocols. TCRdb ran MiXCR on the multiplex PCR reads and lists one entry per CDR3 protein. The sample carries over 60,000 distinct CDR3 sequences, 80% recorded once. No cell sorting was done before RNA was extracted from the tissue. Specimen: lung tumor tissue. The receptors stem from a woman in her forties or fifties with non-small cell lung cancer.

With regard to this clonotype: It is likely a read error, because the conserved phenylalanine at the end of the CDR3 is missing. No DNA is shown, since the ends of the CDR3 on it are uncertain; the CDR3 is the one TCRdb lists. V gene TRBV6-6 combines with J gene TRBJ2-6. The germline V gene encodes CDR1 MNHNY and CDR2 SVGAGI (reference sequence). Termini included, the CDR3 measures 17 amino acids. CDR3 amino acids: CARSYPGGPSGANVLSS.

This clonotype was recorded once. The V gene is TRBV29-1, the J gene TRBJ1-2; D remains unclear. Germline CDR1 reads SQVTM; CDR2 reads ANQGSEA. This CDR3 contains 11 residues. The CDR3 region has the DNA TGCATCGGTCTGTTAGGGTATGGCTACACCTTC. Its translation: CIGLLGYGYTF.

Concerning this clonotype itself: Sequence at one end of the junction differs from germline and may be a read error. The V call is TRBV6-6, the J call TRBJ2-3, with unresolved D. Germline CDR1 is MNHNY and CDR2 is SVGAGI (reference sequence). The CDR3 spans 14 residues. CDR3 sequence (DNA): TGTGCCAGCAGTTTGCTGTCTTTCACAGATACTCAGTATTTT. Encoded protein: CASSLLSFTDTQYF.

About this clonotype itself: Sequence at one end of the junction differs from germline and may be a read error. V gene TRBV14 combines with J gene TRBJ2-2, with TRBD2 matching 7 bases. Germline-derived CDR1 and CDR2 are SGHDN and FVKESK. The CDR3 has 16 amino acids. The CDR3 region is CASSHTSERITGELFF. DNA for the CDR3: TGTGCCAGCAGCCATACTAGCGAGAGGATCACCGGGGAGTTGTTTTTT.

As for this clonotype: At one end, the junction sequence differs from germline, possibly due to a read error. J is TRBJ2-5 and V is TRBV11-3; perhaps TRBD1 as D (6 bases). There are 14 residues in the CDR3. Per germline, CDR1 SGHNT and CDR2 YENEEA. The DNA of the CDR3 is TGTGCTAGCAGCCGGGACAAGAGCCAAGAGATCCAGTACTTC. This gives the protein CASSRDKSQEIQYF.

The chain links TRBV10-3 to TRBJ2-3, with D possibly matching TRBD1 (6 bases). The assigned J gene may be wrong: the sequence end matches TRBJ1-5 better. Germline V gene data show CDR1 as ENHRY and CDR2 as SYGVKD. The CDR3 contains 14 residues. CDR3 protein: CATNPTTGTDRQHF. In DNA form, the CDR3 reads TGTGCCACGAACCCGACGACAGGCACAGATAGGCAGCATTTT.

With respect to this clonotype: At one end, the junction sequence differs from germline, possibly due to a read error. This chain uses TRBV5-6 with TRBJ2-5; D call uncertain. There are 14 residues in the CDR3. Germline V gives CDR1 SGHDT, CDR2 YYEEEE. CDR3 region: CGSSLAGPQETQYF. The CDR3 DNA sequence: TGTGGCAGCAGCTTGGCCGGGCCCCAAGAGACCCAGTACTTT. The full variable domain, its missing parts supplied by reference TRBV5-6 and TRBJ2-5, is DAGVTQSPTHLIKTRGQQVTLRCSPKSGHDTVSWYQQALGQGPQFIFQYYEEEERQRGNFPDRFSGHQFPNYSSELNVNALLLGDSALYLCGSSLAGPQETQYFGPGTRLLVL.